This T cell receptor beta chain was captured by sequencing in a study of long-term antiretroviral therapy in people with HIV. Study-wide points: Documentation of ART adherence, viral resistance or therapy changes was absent.

The run of the v3.0 immunoSEQ assay was at survey level. Only in-frame clones appear in the TCRdb table, and some are missing; sequencing was by immunoSEQ multiplex PCR. This sample has tens of thousands of clones, with about 89% found just once. For this clone: Antigen: not known.

Germline V gene lookup returns CDR1 PRHDT and CDR2 FYEKMQ (reference sequence). Between the trimmed V and J ends, which lost 3 bases and 5 bases, there was a span of 7 bases. This CDR3 region has 13 residues. This clonotype was sampled from a woman in her 50s with HIV. The chain couples TRBV13 to TRBJ1-4; no clear D gene. The material sequenced was unsorted PBMCs, taken around 2.7 years after starting antiretroviral therapy. The CDR3 reads CASSFGRNEKLFF. In DNA, the CDR3 is TGTGCCAGCAGCTTTGGTCGGAATGAAAAACTGTTTTTT.